Below, 21 T cell receptor beta chains from the same sample are listed, as sequenced in a study of identical twins. TCRdb re-analysed the 5' RACE reads in MiXCR, keeping a single row per CDR3 protein. Here the sample spans some 440,000 distinct CDR3 sequences, around 24% being singletons. In addition, the sample was reused for a study of T cells expressing NK-cell markers.

The sample was CD4+ T cells sorted from blood. Receptors originate from a young woman in good health.

There are many counts of this clonotype. The chain combines TRBV12-3 or TRBV12-4 with TRBJ2-7; D could derive from TRBD1 or TRBD2 (5 bases each). The V and J ends lost 4 bases and 6 bases respectively, with 19 bases between them. This CDR3 has 15 amino acids. The CDR3 spells CASSWQGVSWGEQYF. CDR3 in DNA: TGTGCCAGCAGTTGGCAGGGAGTGTCATGGGGCGAGCAGTACTTC.

V gene TRBV4-3 combines with J gene TRBJ2-1; D remains ambiguous. Looked up from germline, CDR1 is LGHNA and CDR2 is YSLEER. CDR3 length equals 13 residues. V was pared by 2 bases and J by 8 bases, with 10 bases between. The CDR3 loop is CASSQTTQDEQFF. The DNA of the CDR3 is TGCGCCAGCAGCCAAACCACCCAAGATGAGCAGTTCTTC.

The chain uses TRBV5-1 and TRBJ1-6; 7 positions agree with TRBD1. This CDR3 spans 14 amino acids. Germline V CDR1 and CDR2: SGHRS, YFSETQ. V lost 4 bases, J lost 7 bases, and 5 bases stayed unmatched. The CDR3 DNA reads as TGCGCCAGCAGCGCCGGGACAGCAAATTCACCCCTCCACTTT. It codes for CASSAGTANSPLHF.

The genes are TRBV7-6 and TRBJ2-5, with D maybe TRBD2 (5 bases). The CDR3 loop spans 15 amino acids. In germline, CDR1 is SGHVS, CDR2 FNYEAQ. V was shortened by 3 bases and J by 5 bases, with 16 bases between the two germline ends. CDR3 in amino acids: CASSLGSKSGETQYF. CDR3 nucleotides: TGTGCCAGCAGCTTGGGCTCCAAGTCGGGGGAGACCCAGTACTTC.

This clonotype was recorded a few times. The chain has TRBV5-6 and TRBJ1-2, with D unclear. V was trimmed by 0 bases and J by 6 bases, leaving 12 bases between them. CDR3 length: 14 residues. Germline CDR1 SGHDT, CDR2 YYEEEE. In DNA, the CDR3 is TGTGCCAGCAGCTTGGGACCCGATGGGCATGGCTACACCTTC. It encodes CASSLGPDGHGYTF.

This clonotype showed up just a few times. The chain's CDR3 is CASSLARWGKETQYF. The CDR3 DNA reads TGTGCCAGCAGCTTAGCTCGATGGGGGAAAGAGACCCAGTACTTC. This chain joins TRBV11-2 and TRBJ2-5; either TRBD1 or TRBD2 may fit D (5 bases each). There are 15 residues in the CDR3. Per the germline V gene, CDR1 is SGHAT and CDR2 is FQNNGV. Trimming took off 1 base at V and 3 bases at J, with 12 bases between the two ends. The full variable domain, in which reference TRBV11-2 and TRBJ2-5 provide the parts outside the CDR3, is EAGVAQSPRYKIIEKRQSVAFWCNPISGHATLYWYQQILGQGPKLLIQFQNNGVVDDSQLPKDRFSAERLKGVDSTLKIQPAKLEDSAVYLCASSLARWGKETQYFGPGTRLLVL.

This clonotype was observed a few times. This chain connects TRBV14 to TRBJ2-3; D may be TRBD1 or TRBD2 (5 bases each). Germline V gives CDR1 SGHDN, CDR2 FVKESK. The CDR3 totals 16 residues. V lost 4 bases and J 2 bases, leaving 16 bases between the germline ends. DNA of the CDR3: TGTGCCAGCAGCCGTGTTGTCGGGGCGGTCACAGATACGCAGTATTTT. Its translation: CASSRVVGAVTDTQYF.

The chain uses TRBV30 and TRBJ2-4; D perhaps matches TRBD1 (6 bases). The germline gives CDR1 GTSNPN, CDR2 SVGIG (reference sequence). Trimming left V 0 bases short and J 4 bases short, with 16 bases between. There are 16 residues in the CDR3. CDR3 sequence (DNA): TGTGCCTGGAGTGTACGAGGGCAGGGGTGGAAAAACATTCAGTACTTC. Its translation is CAWSVRGQGWKNIQYF.

The chain carries TRBV12-5 and TRBJ2-2; no firm D call. From germline, CDR1 is LGHNT and CDR2 FRNRAP. The CDR3 contains 12 residues. Trimming took 1 base from V and 6 from J, leaving 3 bases between them. The CDR3 reads CASGLGAGELFF. The CDR3 DNA reads as TGTGCTAGTGGTTTGGGGGCCGGGGAGCTGTTTTTT. The full variable domain, with the rest looked up from reference TRBV12-5 and TRBJ2-2, is DARVTQTPRHKVTEMGQEVTMRCQPILGHNTVFWYRQTMMQGLELLAYFRNRAPLDDSGMPKDRFSAEMPDATLATLKIQPSEPRDSAVYFCASGLGAGELFFGEGSRLTVL.

This clonotype was detected only a few times. The chain carries TRBV7-8 and TRBJ1-1; TRBD1 matches 8 bases. Germline V gene lookup returns CDR1 SGHVS and CDR2 FQNEAQ. The J segment lost 4 bases and the V segment lost 3 bases, leaving 4 bases of the junction unmatched. The CDR3 covers 14 residues. CDR3 residues: CASSFPGQGTEAFF. The CDR3, as DNA: TGTGCCAGCAGCTTCCCCGGACAGGGCACTGAAGCTTTCTTT.

The rearrangement links TRBV6-2 or TRBV6-3 to TRBJ2-5; 7 nucleotides match TRBD1. Looked up from germline, CDR1 is MNHEY and CDR2 is SVGEGT. The length of the CDR3 is 16 residues. With 2 bases clipped from V and 5 bases from J, the junction kept 11 bases outside the gene matches. CDR3 amino acids: CASSYPEGQRGETQYF. Written as DNA, the CDR3 is TGTGCCAGCAGTTACCCAGAGGGACAGCGTGGGGAGACCCAGTACTTC.

The V call is TRBV6-5, the J call TRBJ1-3, with D unresolved. Germline V gene lookup returns CDR1 MNHEY and CDR2 SVGAGI. The CDR3 contains 14 residues. The V end lost 3 bases, the J end lost 4 bases, and 10 bases lay between the germline ends. The CDR3 here is CASSYKLGGNTIYF. DNA for the CDR3: TGTGCCAGCAGTTATAAATTGGGAGGAAACACCATATATTTT.

Here the CDR3 DNA reads TGCGCCAGCAGCCTAGAATTAGGACAGGGGCTATATACGCAGTATTTT. Protein sequence: CASSLELGQGLYTQYF. The genes are TRBV5-1 and TRBJ2-3; 9 nucleotides align to TRBD1. The CDR3 runs to 16 residues. The trim removed 4 bases at V and 7 bases at J, leaving 13 bases unmatched. In germline, CDR1 is SGHRS, CDR2 YFSETQ. Using reference TRBV5-1 and TRBJ2-3 for the parts outside the CDR3, the full variable domain is KAGVTQTPRYLIKTRGQQVTLSCSPISGHRSVSWYQQTPGQGLQFLFEYFSETQRNKGNFPGRFSGRQFSNSRSEMNVSTLELGDSALYLCASSLELGQGLYTQYFGPGTRLTVL.

In this sample, this clonotype turned up a few times. The chain recombines TRBV20-1 with TRBJ1-2, with a weak D call TRBD1 (5 bases). Germline CDR1 DFQATT, CDR2 SNEGSKA (reference sequence). This CDR3 comprises 12 residues. V lost 5 bases to trimming and J lost 6 bases, with 13 bases between them. The CDR3 DNA is TGCAGTGCTTGGGACCGTAGGGATGGCTACACCTTC. Translation: CSAWDRRDGYTF.

This clonotype appeared a few times. The chain links TRBV5-1 to TRBJ2-1, with D possibly matching TRBD2 (6 bases). Germline V gene data show CDR1 as SGHRS and CDR2 as YFSETQ. CDR3 length: 13 amino acids. V was clipped by 0 bases and J by 8 bases, with 9 bases between them. The CDR3 protein is CASSLGLEDEQFF. The CDR3 DNA is TGCGCCAGCAGCTTGGGACTAGAAGATGAGCAGTTCTTC.

The gene calls are TRBV20-1 and TRBJ2-1; the match to TRBD2 covers 8 bases. The germline V gene has CDR1 DFQATT and CDR2 SNEGSKA (reference sequence). V lost 3 bases, J lost 5 bases, and 0 bases stayed unmatched. This CDR3 has 12 residues. The DNA of the CDR3 is TGCAGTGCTAGTAGCGGGGACAATGAGCAGTTCTTC. Translating it yields CSASSGDNEQFF.

This chain uses TRBV20-1 with TRBJ2-5; 11 positions match TRBD2. The CDR3 sequence is 17 residues long. Germline CDR1 is DFQATT and CDR2 is SNEGSKA (reference sequence). V dropped 2 bases and J dropped 5; count of bases not matched to a gene: 13. The CDR3 loop is CSARKGLAGPARETQYF. DNA of the CDR3: TGCAGTGCTAGAAAAGGACTAGCGGGCCCTGCGAGGGAGACCCAGTACTTC.

This clonotype was recorded many times. V usage is TRBV12-3 or TRBV12-4 and J usage is TRBJ2-4; no firm D call. Trimming stripped 5 bases from V and 0 bases from J, with 11 bases between. The CDR3 length is 15 residues. The CDR3: CASSLPALAKNIQYF. CDR3 nucleotides: TGTGCCAGCAGTCTACCGGCACTAGCCAAAAACATTCAGTACTTC.

This clonotype was counted only a few times. This sequence joins TRBV20-1 and TRBJ2-7; TRBD1 or TRBD2 may be the D gene (5 bases each). Per germline, CDR1 DFQATT and CDR2 SNEGSKA (reference sequence). The V end lost 3 bases, the J end lost 4 bases, and 13 bases lay between the germline ends. The CDR3 has 13 amino acids. CDR3 loop: CSASGQGGYEQYF. In DNA, the CDR3 is TGCAGTGCTAGTGGCCAGGGCGGGTACGAGCAGTACTTC.

The chain has TRBV20-1 and TRBJ2-5; tentative D call: TRBD1 (5 bases). CDR1 and CDR2 from the germline V gene are DFQATT and SNEGSKA (reference sequence). Trimming pared 7 bases from V and 3 bases from J, leaving 12 bases between. The CDR3 is 12 amino acids. For the CDR3, the DNA is TGCAGTGTGGACAAACGGGAAGAGACCCAGTACTTC. This codes for CSVDKREETQYF.

The chain has TRBV24-1 and TRBJ2-3; tentatively, D is TRBD1 or TRBD2 (5 bases each). Per germline, CDR1 KGHDR and CDR2 SFDVKD. The length of the CDR3 is 15 residues. V gave up 4 bases and J gave up 3 bases, with 13 bases separating them. The CDR3 DNA reads TGTGCCACCAGTGAGCAGACAGAGGGGACAGATACGCAGTATTTT. Amino acid sequence: CATSEQTEGTDTQYF.